The text below deals with one TCR beta chain. Germline CDR1 is ENHRY and CDR2 is SYGVKD. Trimming removed 6 bases at V and 5 bases at J, with 10 bases between. The CDR3 extends over 13 amino acids. This sample was taken from a study of CD8 T cells in ankylosing spondylitis. TCRdb re-called the 5' RACE reads through MiXCR, storing one row per CDR3 protein. The sample records under 130,000 distinct CDR3 sequences, less than 25% being singletons. The receptor's source is a male donor with ankylosing spondylitis. The specimen was synovial fluid, either unsorted or a sorted T cell fraction (not recorded which). The chain couples TRBV10-3 to TRBJ1-4, with a weak D call TRBD1 (5 bases). In nucleotides, the CDR3 is TGTGCCATCAGGGGACCGCTGAATGAAAAACTGTTTTTT. The encoded protein is CAIRGPLNEKLFF.